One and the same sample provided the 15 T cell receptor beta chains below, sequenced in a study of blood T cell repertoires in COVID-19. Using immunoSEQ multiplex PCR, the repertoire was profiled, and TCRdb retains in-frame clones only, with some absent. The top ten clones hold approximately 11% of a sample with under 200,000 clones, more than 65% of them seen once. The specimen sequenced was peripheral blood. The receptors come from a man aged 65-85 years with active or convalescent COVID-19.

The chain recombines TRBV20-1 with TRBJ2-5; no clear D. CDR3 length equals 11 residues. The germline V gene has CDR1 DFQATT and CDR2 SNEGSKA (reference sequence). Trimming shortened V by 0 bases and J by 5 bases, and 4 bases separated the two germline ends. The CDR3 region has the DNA TGCAGTGCTAGAGATTCGGAGACCCAGTACTTC. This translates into CSARDSETQYF.

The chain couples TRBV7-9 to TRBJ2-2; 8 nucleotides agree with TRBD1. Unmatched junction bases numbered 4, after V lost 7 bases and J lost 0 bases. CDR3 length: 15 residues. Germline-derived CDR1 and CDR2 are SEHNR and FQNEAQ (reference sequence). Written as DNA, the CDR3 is TGTGCCAGCACGATGACAGGGGCGAACACCGGGGAGCTGTTTTTT. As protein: CASTMTGANTGELFF.

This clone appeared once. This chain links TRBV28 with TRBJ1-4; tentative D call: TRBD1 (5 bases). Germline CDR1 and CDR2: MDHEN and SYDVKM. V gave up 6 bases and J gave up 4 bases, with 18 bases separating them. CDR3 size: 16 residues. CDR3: CASRQARQLFNEKLFF. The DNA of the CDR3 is TGTGCCAGCAGGCAGGCAAGACAGTTATTTAATGAAAAACTGTTTTTT.

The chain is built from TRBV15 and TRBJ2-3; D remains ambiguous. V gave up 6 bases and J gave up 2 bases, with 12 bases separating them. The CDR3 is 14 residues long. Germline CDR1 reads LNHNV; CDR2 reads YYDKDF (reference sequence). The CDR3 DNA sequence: TGTGCCACCAGAGTCGGCAGACACACAGATACGCAGTATTTT. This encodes CATRVGRHTDTQYF.

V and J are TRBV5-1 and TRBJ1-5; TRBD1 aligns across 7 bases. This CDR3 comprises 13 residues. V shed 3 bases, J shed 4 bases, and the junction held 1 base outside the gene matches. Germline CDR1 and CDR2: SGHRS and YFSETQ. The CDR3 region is CASSWDRNQPQHF. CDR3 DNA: TGCGCCAGCAGCTGGGACAGAAATCAGCCCCAGCATTTT. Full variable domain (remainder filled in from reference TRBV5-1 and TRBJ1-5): KAGVTQTPRYLIKTRGQQVTLSCSPISGHRSVSWYQQTPGQGLQFLFEYFSETQRNKGNFPGRFSGRQFSNSRSEMNVSTLELGDSALYLCASSWDRNQPQHFGDGTRLSIL.

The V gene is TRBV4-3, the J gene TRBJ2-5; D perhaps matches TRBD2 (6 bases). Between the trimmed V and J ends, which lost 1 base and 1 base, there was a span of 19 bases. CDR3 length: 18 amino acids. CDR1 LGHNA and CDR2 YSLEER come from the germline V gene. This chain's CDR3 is CASSQGEAREWTQETQYF. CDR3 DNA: TGCGCCAGCAGCCAAGGGGAGGCTAGGGAATGGACCCAAGAGACCCAGTACTTC.

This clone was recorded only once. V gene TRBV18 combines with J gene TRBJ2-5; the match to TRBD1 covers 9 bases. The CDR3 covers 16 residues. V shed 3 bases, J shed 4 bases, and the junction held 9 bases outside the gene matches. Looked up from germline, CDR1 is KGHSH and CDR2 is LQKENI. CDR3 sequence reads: CASSPNRDRVSETQYF. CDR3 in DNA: TGTGCCAGCTCACCGAACCGGGACAGGGTGTCAGAGACCCAGTACTTC. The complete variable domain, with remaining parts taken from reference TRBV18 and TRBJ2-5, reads NAGVMQNPRHLVRRRGQEARLRCSPMKGHSHVYWYRQLPEEGLKFMVYLQKENIIDESGMPKERFSAEFPKEGPSILRIQQVVRGDSAAYFCASSPNRDRVSETQYFGPGTRLLVL.

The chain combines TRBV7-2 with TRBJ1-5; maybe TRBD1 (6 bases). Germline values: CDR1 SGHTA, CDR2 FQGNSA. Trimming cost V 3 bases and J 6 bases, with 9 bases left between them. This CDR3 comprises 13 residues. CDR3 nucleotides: TGTGCCAGCAGCTTCCGGGACACTCAGCCCCAGCATTTT. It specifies CASSFRDTQPQHF.

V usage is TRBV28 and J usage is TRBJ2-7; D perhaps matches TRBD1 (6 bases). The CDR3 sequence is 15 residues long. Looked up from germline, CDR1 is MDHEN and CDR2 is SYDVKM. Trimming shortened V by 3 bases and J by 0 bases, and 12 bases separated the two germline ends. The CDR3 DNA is TGTGCCAGCAGTTTCGGAGACAGGAACTCCTACGAGCAGTACTTC. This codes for CASSFGDRNSYEQYF.

The CDR3 here is CASSTGNSNYGYTF. The CDR3 coding sequence is TGCGCCAGCAGCACAGGGAACTCTAACTATGGCTACACCTTC. This chain links TRBV5-1 with TRBJ1-2; weak D call: TRBD1 (6 bases). V was shortened by 4 bases and J by 0 bases, with 10 bases between the two germline ends. The CDR3 sequence is 14 residues long. CDR1 is SGHRS and CDR2 is YFSETQ in the germline V gene.

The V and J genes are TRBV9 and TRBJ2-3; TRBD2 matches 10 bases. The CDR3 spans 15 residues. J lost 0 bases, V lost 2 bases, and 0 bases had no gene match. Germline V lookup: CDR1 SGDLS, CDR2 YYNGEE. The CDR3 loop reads CASSVGLASTDTQYF. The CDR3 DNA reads TGTGCCAGCAGCGTGGGACTAGCGAGCACAGATACGCAGTATTTT.

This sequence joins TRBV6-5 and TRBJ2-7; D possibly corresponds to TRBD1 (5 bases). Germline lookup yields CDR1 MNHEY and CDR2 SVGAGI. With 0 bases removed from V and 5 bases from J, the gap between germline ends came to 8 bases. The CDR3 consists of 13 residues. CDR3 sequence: CASSYSQGHEQYF. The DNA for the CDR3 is TGTGCCAGCAGTTACTCGCAGGGCCACGAGCAGTACTTC.

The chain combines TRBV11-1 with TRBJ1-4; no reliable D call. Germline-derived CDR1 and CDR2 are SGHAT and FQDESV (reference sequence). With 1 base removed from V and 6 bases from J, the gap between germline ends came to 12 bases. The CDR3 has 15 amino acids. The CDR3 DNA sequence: TGTGCCAGCAGCTTAGTTGGGTCGGAGGATGAAAAACTGTTTTTT. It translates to CASSLVGSEDEKLFF.

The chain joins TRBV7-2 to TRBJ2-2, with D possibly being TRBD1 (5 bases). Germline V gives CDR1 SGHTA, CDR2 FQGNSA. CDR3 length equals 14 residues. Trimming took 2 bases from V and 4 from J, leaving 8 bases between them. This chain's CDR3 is CASSLYRTTGELFF. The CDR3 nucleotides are TGTGCCAGCAGCTTATACAGGACCACCGGGGAGCTGTTTTTT.

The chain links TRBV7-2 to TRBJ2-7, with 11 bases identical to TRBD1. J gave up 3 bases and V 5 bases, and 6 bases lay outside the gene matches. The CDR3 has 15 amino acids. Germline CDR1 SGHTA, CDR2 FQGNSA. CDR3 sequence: CASSPGTGGYYEQYF. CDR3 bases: TGTGCCAGCAGCCCCGGGACAGGGGGTTACTACGAGCAGTACTTC.